The TCR beta chain described here comes from a study of T-cell memory formation after mild COVID-19. In the study overall: TCR clustering was largely donor specific.

Concerning this clonotype itself: Its antigen is unknown.

Points from the study as a whole: Some clones that responded were present in memory (sampled pre-infection), which suggests cross-reactive memory joined.

5'RACE primed from the constant segment yielded TCR alpha and TCR beta cDNA libraries bearing sample barcodes and UMIs. TCRdb processed the 5' RACE reads anew with MiXCR; each CDR3 protein has one entry. The sample yields about 110,000 distinct CDR3 sequences, more than 15% seen once. The CDR3 length is 15 residues. The V gene lost 6 bases and the J gene lost 7 bases, with 19 bases spanning the gap. The germline CDR1 and CDR2 sequences are MRHNA and SNTAGT. This clonotype originated in an adult woman who had mild COVID-19 (a few samples of this study predate the infection). Cell type and time point are not known. The chain combines TRBV6-4 with TRBJ2-1, with D perhaps TRBD1 (6 bases). Sequencing input: PBMCs or a T cell subset sorted from them (not recorded which). This CDR3 reads CASSQGGQGRNEQFF. CDR3 DNA: TGTGCCAGCAGCCAAGGGGGTCAGGGAAGGAATGAGCAGTTCTTC.